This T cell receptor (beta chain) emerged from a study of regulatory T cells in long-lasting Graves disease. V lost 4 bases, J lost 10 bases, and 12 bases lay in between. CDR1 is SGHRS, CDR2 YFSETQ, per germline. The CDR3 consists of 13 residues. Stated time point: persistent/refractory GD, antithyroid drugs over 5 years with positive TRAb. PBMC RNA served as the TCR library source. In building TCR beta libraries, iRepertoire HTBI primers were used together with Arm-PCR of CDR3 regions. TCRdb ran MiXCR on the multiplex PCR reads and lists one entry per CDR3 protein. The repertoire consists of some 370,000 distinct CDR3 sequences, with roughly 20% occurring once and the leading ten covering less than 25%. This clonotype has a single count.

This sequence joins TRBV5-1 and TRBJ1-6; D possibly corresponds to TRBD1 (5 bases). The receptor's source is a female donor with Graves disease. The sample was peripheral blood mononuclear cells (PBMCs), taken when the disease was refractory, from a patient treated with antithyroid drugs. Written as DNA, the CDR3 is TGCGCCAGCAGCCGGGCAGGGCCCTCACCCCTCCACTTT. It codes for CASSRAGPSPLHF.